These 16 T cell receptor beta chains were all obtained from the same sample, sequenced in a study of control samples from healthy donors and cancer patients. Sequenced by immunoSEQ multiplex PCR; TCRdb stores in-frame clones only, minus some. There are 190,000 or so clones in the sample; approximately 92% occur only once, and 1.4% to 1.5% lies in the top ten. The specimen was blood. The origin of the receptors is a man in his late teens or twenties in good health.

The chain joins TRBV18 to TRBJ2-5, with 7 nucleotides matching TRBD1. Germline CDR1 and CDR2: KGHSH and LQKENI. Unmatched junction bases numbered 15, after V lost 5 bases and J lost 9 bases. The CDR3 has 15 amino acids. CDR3 residues: CASSEGTAVGGSQYF. CDR3 DNA: TGTGCCAGCTCAGAGGGGACAGCGGTCGGTGGGTCCCAGTACTTC.

This chain links TRBV6-1 with TRBJ1-3; D not resolved. CDR1 is MNHNS, CDR2 SASEGT, per germline. V was trimmed by 1 base and J by 0 bases, leaving 10 bases between them. The CDR3 length is 16 residues. The CDR3 nucleotides read TGTGCCAGCAGTGAAGACAGAGCGAGCTCTGGAAACACCATATATTTT. This codes for CASSEDRASSGNTIYF.

The CDR3 DNA sequence: TGTGCCAGCAGTTCCGATGGGAACCCAAAAACTACAGATACGCAGTATTTT. Its translation is CASSSDGNPKTTDTQYF. The rearrangement joins TRBV7-8 to TRBJ2-3; D is ambiguous. The germline gives CDR1 SGHVS, CDR2 FQNEAQ. Trimming removed 6 bases at V and 3 bases at J, with 22 bases between. The CDR3 contains 17 residues.

The rearrangement uses TRBV5-6 and TRBJ1-2, with D possibly TRBD1 on 5 matching bases. The CDR3 contains 12 residues. The ends were cut back, 4 bases at V and 4 bases at J, with 8 bases in the middle. In germline, CDR1 is SGHDT, CDR2 YYEEEE. Here the CDR3 reads CASSAGIYGYTF. In nucleotides, the CDR3 is TGTGCCAGCAGCGCAGGGATCTATGGCTACACCTTC.

V usage is TRBV24-1 and J usage is TRBJ1-5; D not certain. V was trimmed by 9 bases and J by 2 bases, leaving 10 bases between them. This CDR3 is 13 amino acids long. CDR1 and CDR2 (germline): KGHDR, SFDVKD. The CDR3, as DNA: TGTGCCACCGGCCGGCGGGGCAATCAGCCCCAGCATTTT. Protein product: CATGRRGNQPQHF.

The chain uses TRBV6-5 and TRBJ1-6, with a tentative D call TRBD1 (5 bases). This CDR3 is built from 13 residues. Trimming stripped 6 bases from V and 7 bases from J, with 10 bases between. Germline CDR1 reads MNHEY; CDR2 reads SVGAGI. Written as DNA, the CDR3 is TGTGCCAGCAGAGTCAGGGCCAATTCACCCCTCCACTTT. Amino acids: CASRVRANSPLHF.

This rearrangement joins TRBV11-2 to TRBJ2-5; TRBD2 aligns across 8 bases. With 2 bases clipped from V and 4 bases from J, the junction kept 12 bases outside the gene matches. This CDR3 comprises 17 residues. CDR1 and CDR2 from the germline V gene are SGHAT and FQNNGV. This CDR3 reads CASSLSRGGRQRETQYF. The CDR3 nucleotides read TGTGCCAGCAGCTTATCCCGCGGGGGGCGTCAGAGAGAGACCCAGTACTTC.

The V and J genes are TRBV27 and TRBJ1-2, with 11 bases aligning to TRBD1. Germline CDR1 and CDR2: MNHEY and SMNVEV (reference sequence). After removal of 5 bases from V and 8 bases from J, the junction contained 13 bases not matched to a gene. CDR3 length: 16 residues. CDR3 nucleotide sequence: TGTGCCAGCAGTCCACATTGGACAGGGGGCGGAGGCGGCTACACCTTC. Protein product: CASSPHWTGGGGGYTF.

This chain links TRBV30 with TRBJ2-2; D uncertain. Germline V gene lookup returns CDR1 GTSNPN and CDR2 SVGIG (reference sequence). The ends were cut back, 2 bases at V and 0 bases at J, with 10 bases in the middle. This CDR3 has 15 residues. The CDR3 reads CAWSRMAANTGELFF. In DNA form, the CDR3 reads TGTGCCTGGAGTCGTATGGCGGCGAACACCGGGGAGCTGTTTTTT.

This clone appeared once. The V and J genes are TRBV5-6 and TRBJ1-4; 7 nucleotides match TRBD1. The CDR3 covers 18 residues. The germline gives CDR1 SGHDT, CDR2 YYEEEE. Losses at the gene ends were 3 bases for V and 0 bases for J; bases not matched to a gene: 11. CDR3 in amino acids: CASSSILLTGPTNEKLFF. The CDR3 DNA reads TGTGCCAGCAGCTCCATACTCTTGACAGGGCCAACTAATGAAAAACTGTTTTTT.

This rearrangement joins TRBV27 to TRBJ1-5, with a tentative D call TRBD1 (5 bases). The CDR3 length is 15 residues. V lost 6 bases and J lost 6, with 18 bases in between. Per the germline V gene, CDR1 is MNHEY and CDR2 is SMNVEV (reference sequence). The CDR3 protein is CASRGLGEGSQPQHF. CDR3 sequence (DNA): TGTGCCAGCAGGGGATTAGGGGAGGGTAGTCAGCCCCAGCATTTT.

V and J are TRBV5-1 and TRBJ2-3; D is ambiguous. V was clipped by 5 bases and J by 1 base, with 11 bases between them. The CDR3 is 14 amino acids. Per germline, CDR1 SGHRS and CDR2 YFSETQ. The CDR3 coding sequence is TGCGCCAGCAGTGAAAGGGCCGGCACAGATACGCAGTATTTT. Translating it yields CASSERAGTDTQYF.

The chain carries TRBV2 and TRBJ2-3; D ambiguous. Germline CDR1 is SNHLY and CDR2 is FYNNEI. Trimming stripped 4 bases from V and 3 bases from J, with 2 bases between. This CDR3 contains 11 residues. In nucleotides, the CDR3 is TGTGCCAGCAGTGTAACAGATACGCAGTATTTT. Translation: CASSVTDTQYF.

The J gene is TRBJ1-1, the V gene TRBV25-1; no reliable D call. The V end was cut by 3 bases, the J end by 4 bases, with 15 bases between. CDR1 MGHDK and CDR2 SYGVNS come from the germline V gene. The CDR3 runs 15 residues. The CDR3 is CASSDWVSGFTEAFF. The CDR3 DNA is TGTGCCAGCAGTGATTGGGTGTCGGGATTCACTGAAGCTTTCTTT.

The rearrangement uses TRBV6-4 and TRBJ1-1; D is ambiguous. V shed 1 base and J shed 1 base, with 7 bases lying between them. The CDR3 loop spans 14 amino acids. Per germline, CDR1 MRHNA and CDR2 SNTAGT. The chain's CDR3 is CASSDLPGNTEAFF. The CDR3 DNA reads TGTGCCAGCAGTGACTTGCCAGGGAACACTGAAGCTTTCTTT.

The gene calls are TRBV10-1 and TRBJ2-7; possibly TRBD1 for D (6 bases). CDR3 length equals 15 residues. With 0 bases removed from V and 5 bases from J, the gap between germline ends came to 14 bases. Germline-derived CDR1 and CDR2 are WNHNN and SYGVQD (reference sequence). This chain's CDR3 is CASSESRTVRHEQYF. Here the CDR3 DNA reads TGCGCCAGCAGTGAGTCTCGGACAGTGAGGCACGAGCAGTACTTC.